Following are 18 T cell receptor beta chains from one sample sequenced in a study of cytomegalovirus exposure and HLA in healthy donors. Some clones are missing from TCRdb's copy, which holds only in-frame ones; the method was immunoSEQ multiplex PCR. The sample includes 120,000 or so clones, around 95% of them seen just once. Sequences were obtained from PBMCs. The receptors come from a man between 18 and 35 years old in good health and CMV-seronegative.

Only one count was recorded for this clone. The chain is built from TRBV10-3 and TRBJ1-2; no clear D. Per the germline V gene, CDR1 is ENHRY and CDR2 is SYGVKD. The CDR3 is made up of 15 amino acids. Trimming took off 0 bases at V and 0 bases at J, with 8 bases between the two ends. CDR3 in DNA: TGTGCCATCAGTGAGTCTCAGGCGACTAACTATGGCTACACCTTC. This codes for CAISESQATNYGYTF.

The chain carries TRBV5-1 and TRBJ1-3; no reliable D call. V was clipped by 0 bases and J by 0 bases, with 13 bases between them. Germline V gene data show CDR1 as SGHRS and CDR2 as YFSETQ. This CDR3 comprises 17 residues. DNA for the CDR3: TGCGCCAGCAGCTTGGCCAACAGATTATACTCTGGAAACACCATATATTTT. As protein: CASSLANRLYSGNTIYF.

V is TRBV20-1 and J is TRBJ2-7, with D hard to call. V shed 5 bases and J shed 3 bases, with 8 bases lying between them. The CDR3 consists of 11 residues. CDR1 and CDR2 from the germline V gene are DFQATT and SNEGSKA (reference sequence). CDR3 loop: CSAPTGYEQYF. The CDR3 bases are TGCAGTGCTCCGACTGGCTACGAGCAGTACTTC.

The rearrangement links TRBV5-5 to TRBJ1-2; unclear D gene. Germline V lookup: CDR1 SGHKS, CDR2 YYEKEE (reference sequence). V dropped 1 base and J dropped 1 base, with 11 bases sitting between them. The CDR3 sequence is 15 residues long. For the CDR3, the DNA is TGTGCCAGCAGCTTGTGGTGGGAGAGTAACTATGGCTACACCTTC. Protein: CASSLWWESNYGYTF. Complete variable domain (other parts from reference TRBV5-5 and TRBJ1-2): DAGVTQSPTHLIKTRGQQVTLRCSPISGHKSVSWYQQVLGQGPQFIFQYYEKEERGRGNFPDRFSARQFPNYSSELNVNALLLGDSALYLCASSLWWESNYGYTFGSGTRLTVV.

V is TRBV4-3 and J is TRBJ2-1; a possible D gene is TRBD2 (6 bases). The CDR3 is made up of 16 amino acids. Germline V gives CDR1 LGHNA, CDR2 YSLEER. The V end lost 4 bases, the J end lost 4 bases, and 17 bases lay between the germline ends. CDR3 in amino acids: CASSLDLGLAYNEQFF. Here the CDR3 DNA reads TGCGCCAGCAGCCTAGATTTGGGTCTAGCGTACAATGAGCAGTTCTTC.

The chain has TRBV5-1 and TRBJ2-1; TRBD2 matches at 11 bases. Germline lookup yields CDR1 SGHRS and CDR2 YFSETQ. The J segment lost 4 bases and the V segment lost 3 bases, leaving 6 bases of the junction unmatched. The CDR3 consists of 16 residues. CDR3 sequence: CASSSGLAGIYNEQFF. CDR3 DNA: TGCGCCAGCAGCTCTGGACTAGCGGGTATATACAATGAGCAGTTCTTC.

The V call is TRBV5-4, the J call TRBJ2-2, with D possibly matching TRBD2 (5 bases). Germline V gene lookup returns CDR1 SGHNT and CDR2 YYREEE (reference sequence). With 0 bases removed from V and 0 bases from J, the gap between germline ends came to 9 bases. The CDR3 runs to 16 residues. For the CDR3, the DNA is TGTGCCAGCAGCTTGGCTCGGGGTGCGAACACCGGGGAGCTGTTTTTT. This translates into CASSLARGANTGELFF. The full variable domain, its missing parts supplied by reference TRBV5-4 and TRBJ2-2, is ETGVTQSPTHLIKTRGQQVTLRCSSQSGHNTVSWYQQALGQGPQFIFQYYREEENGRGNFPPRFSGLQFPNYSSELNVNALELDDSALYLCASSLARGANTGELFFGEGSRLTVL.

This chain joins TRBV28 and TRBJ2-7, with 7 bases identical to TRBD1. With V trimmed by 5 bases and J by 13 bases, 17 bases remained unmatched. This CDR3 has 14 residues. The germline V gene has CDR1 MDHEN and CDR2 SYDVKM. This CDR3 reads CASSQEISGGRGYF. CDR3 DNA sequence: TGTGCCAGCAGTCAAGAAATTTCAGGGGGTAGGGGTTACTTC.

The CDR3, as DNA: TGCGCCAGCAGCCAGACAGGGTCGGCGGAAAAACTGTTTTTT. This sequence encodes CASSQTGSAEKLFF. The chain employs TRBV4-3 and TRBJ1-4; TRBD1 matches 7 bases. Trimming at V came to 3 bases and at J to 8 bases, leaving 6 bases not matched to a gene. Germline V gene lookup returns CDR1 LGHNA and CDR2 YSLEER. The CDR3 runs 14 residues.

The V call is TRBV7-8, the J call TRBJ2-3; 10 bases match TRBD2. The CDR3 is made up of 17 amino acids. Germline V gene data show CDR1 as SGHVS and CDR2 as FQNEAQ. Unmatched junction bases numbered 10, after V lost 1 base and J lost 6 bases. The CDR3 loop is CASSLVGLAGVGDTQYF. The DNA for the CDR3 is TGTGCCAGCAGCTTAGTAGGGCTAGCGGGAGTCGGGGATACGCAGTATTTT. Full variable domain (missing parts from reference TRBV7-8 and TRBJ2-3): GAGVSQSPRYKVAKRGQDVALRCDPISGHVSLFWYQQALGQGPEFLTYFQNEAQLDKSGLPSDRFFAERPEGSVSTLKIQRTQQEDSAVYLCASSLVGLAGVGDTQYFGPGTRLTVL.

The J gene is TRBJ1-1, the V gene TRBV4-1; 7 nucleotides line up with TRBD1. The J segment lost 2 bases and the V segment lost 3 bases, leaving 9 bases of the junction unmatched. Germline V CDR1 and CDR2: MGHRA, YSYEKL. The CDR3 loop spans 16 amino acids. The CDR3 is CASSQAPGTVNTEAFF. In DNA, the CDR3 is TGCGCCAGCAGCCAGGCCCCCGGGACAGTCAACACTGAAGCTTTCTTT.

The V call is TRBV11-3, the J call TRBJ2-1; 11 bases agree with TRBD1. This CDR3 is 16 amino acids long. Per the germline V gene, CDR1 is SGHNT and CDR2 is YENEEA. Trimming at V came to 5 bases and at J to 9 bases, leaving 12 bases not matched to a gene. DNA for the CDR3: TGTGCCAGCAGCCTTAGGACAGGGGGCGCAGTGAGTGAGCAGTTCTTC. It translates to CASSLRTGGAVSEQFF.

The J gene is TRBJ2-1, the V gene TRBV4-1; 8 nucleotides agree with TRBD2. V gave up 0 bases and J gave up 6 bases; unmatched junction bases: 7. The CDR3 is made up of 16 amino acids. Germline V lookup: CDR1 MGHRA, CDR2 YSYEKL. The CDR3 region is CASSQDRLAGVNEQFF. CDR3 DNA: TGCGCCAGCAGCCAAGACCGCCTAGCGGGCGTCAATGAGCAGTTCTTC.

The J gene is TRBJ1-4, the V gene TRBV6-1, with 10 bases that match TRBD1. V lost 3 bases and J lost 8; bases outside the gene matches: 9. Germline V lookup: CDR1 MNHNS, CDR2 SASEGT. CDR3 size: 16 residues. The CDR3 protein is CASSDPRQGAREKLFF. The DNA for the CDR3 is TGTGCCAGCAGTGATCCGAGACAGGGGGCGAGGGAAAAACTGTTTTTT.

The gene calls are TRBV5-1 and TRBJ2-5; the match to TRBD1 covers 7 bases. CDR1 SGHRS and CDR2 YFSETQ come from the germline V gene. CDR3 length equals 15 residues. V dropped 3 bases and J dropped 5; count of bases not matched to a gene: 10. CDR3 in DNA: TGCGCCAGCAGCTCCCGGGACAGCTCTATGGAGACCCAGTACTTC. It codes for CASSSRDSSMETQYF. The variable domain in full, completed from reference TRBV5-1 and TRBJ2-5, reads KAGVTQTPRYLIKTRGQQVTLSCSPISGHRSVSWYQQTPGQGLQFLFEYFSETQRNKGNFPGRFSGRQFSNSRSEMNVSTLELGDSALYLCASSSRDSSMETQYFGPGTRLLVL.

The chain carries TRBV5-1 and TRBJ2-7, with D perhaps TRBD1 (6 bases). Germline assignment: CDR1 SGHRS and CDR2 YFSETQ. CDR3 size: 12 residues. Trimming pared 4 bases from V and 3 bases from J, leaving 8 bases between. The chain's CDR3 is CASSVDSYEQYF. CDR3 sequence (DNA): TGCGCCAGCAGCGTGGACAGCTACGAGCAGTACTTC.

The chain employs TRBV2 and TRBJ1-5, with 9 bases fitting TRBD1. The CDR3 runs to 16 residues. The germline gives CDR1 SNHLY, CDR2 FYNNEI. J gave up 2 bases and V 5 bases, and 7 bases lay outside the gene matches. The CDR3 reads CASSSGTGRGNQPQHF. The DNA for the CDR3 is TGTGCCAGCAGTTCCGGGACAGGGAGGGGCAATCAGCCCCAGCATTTT.

This rearrangement joins TRBV2 to TRBJ1-2, with a weak D call TRBD1 (5 bases). With 0 bases removed from V and 6 bases from J, the gap between germline ends came to 14 bases. Germline assignment: CDR1 SNHLY and CDR2 FYNNEI. The CDR3 has 15 amino acids. CDR3 DNA: TGTGCCAGCAGTGAAGCCCTTCAGGGTTTCGATGGCTACACCTTC. Its translation: CASSEALQGFDGYTF. The whole variable domain, remainder taken from reference TRBV2 and TRBJ1-2, is EPEVTQTPSHQVTQMGQEVILRCVPISNHLYFYWYRQILGQKVEFLVSFYNNEISEKSEIFDDQFSVERPDGSNFTLKIRSTKLEDSAMYFCASSEALQGFDGYTFGSGTRLTVV.